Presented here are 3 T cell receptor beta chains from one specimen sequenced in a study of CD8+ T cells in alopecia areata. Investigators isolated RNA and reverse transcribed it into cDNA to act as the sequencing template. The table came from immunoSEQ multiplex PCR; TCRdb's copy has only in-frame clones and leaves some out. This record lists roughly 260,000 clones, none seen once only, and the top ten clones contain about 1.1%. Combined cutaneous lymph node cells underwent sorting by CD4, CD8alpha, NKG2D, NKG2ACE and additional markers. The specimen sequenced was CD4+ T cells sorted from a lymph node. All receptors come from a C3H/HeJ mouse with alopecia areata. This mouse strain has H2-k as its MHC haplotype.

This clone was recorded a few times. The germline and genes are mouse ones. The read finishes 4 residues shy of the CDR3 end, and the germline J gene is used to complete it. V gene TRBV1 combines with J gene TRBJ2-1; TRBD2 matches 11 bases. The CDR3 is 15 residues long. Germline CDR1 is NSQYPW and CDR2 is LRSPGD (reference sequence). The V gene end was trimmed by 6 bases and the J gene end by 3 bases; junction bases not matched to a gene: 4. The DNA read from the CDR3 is TGCACCTGCAGGGCTGACTGGGGGGGCTATGCT. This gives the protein CTCRADWGGYA. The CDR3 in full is CTCRADWGGYAEQFF.

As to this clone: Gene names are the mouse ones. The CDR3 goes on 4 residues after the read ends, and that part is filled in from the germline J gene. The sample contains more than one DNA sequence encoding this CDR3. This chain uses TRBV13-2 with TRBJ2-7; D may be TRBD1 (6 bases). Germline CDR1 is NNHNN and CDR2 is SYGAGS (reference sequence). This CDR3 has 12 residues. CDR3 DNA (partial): TGTGCCAGCGGTAGGCAGGGGTAT. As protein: CASGRQGY. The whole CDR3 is CASGRQGYEQYF.

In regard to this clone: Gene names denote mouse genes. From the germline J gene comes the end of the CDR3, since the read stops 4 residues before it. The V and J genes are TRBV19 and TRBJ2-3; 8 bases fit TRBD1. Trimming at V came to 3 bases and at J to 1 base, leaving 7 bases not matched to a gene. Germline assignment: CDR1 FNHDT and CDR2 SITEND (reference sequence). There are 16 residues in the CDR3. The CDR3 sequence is CASSNLPGQGAETLYF. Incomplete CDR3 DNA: TGTGCCAGCAGTAATTTACCGGGACAGGGTGCAGAA. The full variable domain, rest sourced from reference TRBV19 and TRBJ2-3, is GGIITQTPKFLIGQEGQKLTLKCQQNFNHDTMYWYRQDSGKGLRLIYYSITENDLQKGDLSEGYDASREKKSSFSLTVTSAQKNEMAVFLCASSNLPGQGAETLYFGSGTRLTVL.